This T cell receptor (beta chain) was identified during a study of molecular identifiers for immune sequencing clone quantification. TCRdb reprocessed the PCR reads with MiXCR, giving one entry per CDR3 protein. The sample holds about 640,000 distinct CDR3 sequences; roughly 21% are singletons and the top ten take roughly 0.83%. The clonotype originates from a human donor in good health. Some libraries in this study had Jurkat cell RNA spiked in. The sequencing sample was made of naive CD8+ T cells from blood, with Jurkat cell RNA spiked in. Regarding subset: FACS-sorted CD8+CD4-CCR7+CD45RA+ naive T cells.

The CDR3 bases are TGTGCCAGCAGTATCCACAGGGATGGCTACACCTTC. Protein sequence: CASSIHRDGYTF. The chain uses TRBV12-3 or TRBV12-4 and TRBJ1-2, with D possibly being TRBD1 (6 bases). The V gene lost 5 bases and the J gene lost 6 bases, with 10 bases spanning the gap. CDR3 length: 12 residues.